This T cell receptor beta chain was recovered during a study of T cells in Graves' hyperthyroidism and ophthalmopathy. Study outcomes and limitations: Ophthalmopathy was told apart from stable hyperthyroidism by a 13 V-J model.

Researchers defined stable Graves' hyperthyroidism as no ophthalmopathy progression within 18 months. Uncontrolled infection, other autoimmune disease, pregnancy or lactation led to exclusion. Diagnoses rested on clinical symptoms, serum thyroxine and TRAb, thyroid ultrasound and orbital computed tomography. It was RNA transcripts that yielded the amplified TCR beta CDR3 regions. A first-round RT-PCR of the TCR CDR3 used the HTBI primer set. In TCRdb, the multiplex PCR reads were re-called with MiXCR into one record per CDR3 protein. Of hundreds of thousands of distinct CDR3 sequences listed, about 15% are singletons. Germline V gene sequence: CDR1 LNHDA, CDR2 SQIVND (reference sequence). V lost 3 bases and J 8 bases, leaving 20 bases between the germline ends. The CDR3 extends over 16 amino acids. A note on this clonotype: Antigen unknown.

The source material was blood. The rearrangement joins TRBV19 to TRBJ2-1; the D gene is possibly TRBD2 (5 bases). This receptor was obtained from a woman in her twenties or thirties with Graves' hyperthyroidism. CDR3 loop: CASSMRVGVGGDEQFF. The CDR3 DNA reads TGTGCCAGTAGTATGAGGGTGGGAGTCGGCGGAGATGAGCAGTTCTTC.